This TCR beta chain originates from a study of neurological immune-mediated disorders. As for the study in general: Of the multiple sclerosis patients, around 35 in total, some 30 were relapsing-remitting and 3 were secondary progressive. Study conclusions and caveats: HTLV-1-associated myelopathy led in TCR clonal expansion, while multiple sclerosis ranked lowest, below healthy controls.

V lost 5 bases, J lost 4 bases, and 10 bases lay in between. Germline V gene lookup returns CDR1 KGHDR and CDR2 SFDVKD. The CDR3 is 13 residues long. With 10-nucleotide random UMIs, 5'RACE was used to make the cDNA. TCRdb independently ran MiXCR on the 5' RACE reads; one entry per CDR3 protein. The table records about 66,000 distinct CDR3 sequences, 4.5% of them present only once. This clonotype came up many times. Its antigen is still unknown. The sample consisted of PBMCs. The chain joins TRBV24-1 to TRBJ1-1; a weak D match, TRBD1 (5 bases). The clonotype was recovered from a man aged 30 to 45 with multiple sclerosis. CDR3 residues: CATSGGTSTEAFF. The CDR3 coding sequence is TGTGCCACCAGTGGGGGGACGAGCACTGAAGCTTTCTTT.